These T cell receptor beta chains were read from a single sample in a study of blood T cell repertoires in COVID-19. This table comes from immunoSEQ multiplex PCR, and its TCRdb copy is limited to in-frame clones, with some not included. This sample has some 110,000 clones; 80% to 85% occur once, and the top ten carry 0.7% to 0.85%. Specimen: peripheral blood. These receptors all come from a woman in her seventies with acute or convalescent COVID-19. Each CDR3 is given with its conserved first and last residue. The D gene is left open where the match is weak. The size entry is marked missing in some rows and otherwise reads once, few, many or a size class.

-,TRBV28,-,TRBJ1-5,CASSLGQLNQPQHF,TGTGCCAGCAGTTTGGGACAACTCAATCAGCCCCAGCATTTT
-,TRBV14,-,TRBJ1-6,CASSHAGGNSPLHF,TGTGCCAGCAGCCATGCCGGGGGGAATTCACCCCTCCACTTT
TRBD1,TRBV6-5,-,TRBJ2-7,CASTDRVDSYEQYF,TGTGCCAGCACCGACAGGGTAGACTCCTACGAGCAGTACTTC
-,TRBV27,-,TRBJ1-5,CASSFFDGQPQHF,TGTGCCAGCAGTTTCTTCGACGGGCAGCCCCAGCATTTT
-,TRBV19,-,TRBJ1-5,CASSITVREAVLSQPQHF,TGTGCCAGTAGTATAACCGTTAGGGAAGCGGTGTTATCTCAGCCCCAGCATTTT
TRBD1,TRBV7-3,-,TRBJ2-7,CASSLGTEDYSSYEQYF,TGTGCCAGCAGCTTAGGGACAGAGGATTATAGCTCCTACGAGCAGTACTTC
-,TRBV24-1,-,TRBJ2-1,CATSGRNQYNEQFF,TGTGCCACCAGTGGCAGGAACCAATACAATGAGCAGTTCTTC
TRBD2,TRBV6-5,once,TRBJ2-1,CASRTPGRDEQFF,TGTGCCAGCAGAACCCCAGGGAGGGATGAGCAGTTCTTC
-,TRBV12-3/TRBV12-4,-,TRBJ2-2,CASSLPSGELFF,TGTGCCAGCAGTTTACCTTCCGGGGAGCTGTTTTTT
-,TRBV5-5,-,TRBJ2-7,CASSMDSYEQYF,TGTGCCAGCAGCATGGACAGCTACGAGCAGTACTTC
TRBD1,TRBV5-1,once,TRBJ2-1,CASSPGDRLRYNEQFF,TGCGCCAGCAGCCCGGGGGACAGGCTACGCTACAATGAGCAGTTCTTC
-,TRBV5-1,-,TRBJ2-3,CASSFTAASTDTQYF,TGCGCCAGCAGCTTTACAGCGGCTAGCACAGATACGCAGTATTTT
-,TRBV28,-,TRBJ1-1,CASSWHGESTEAFF,TGTGCCAGCAGTTGGCACGGAGAGTCTACTGAAGCTTTCTTT
-,TRBV19,-,TRBJ2-7,CASSIAEGGSYEQYF,TGTGCCAGTAGTATAGCCGAAGGGGGATCCTACGAGCAGTACTTC
TRBD1,TRBV19,-,TRBJ1-5,CASSIAATGDQPQHF,TGTGCCAGTAGTATAGCGGCCACAGGGGATCAGCCCCAGCATTTT
TRBD1,TRBV12-3/TRBV12-4,-,TRBJ1-2,CASSPGQGFGYTF,TGTGCCAGCAGTCCGGGACAGGGTTTTGGCTACACCTTC
-,TRBV6-5,-,TRBJ2-2,CANSERGGTGELFF,TGTGCCAACTCGGAGAGGGGGGGCACCGGGGAGCTGTTTTTT
-,TRBV6-1,-,TRBJ1-5,CASSENRGKDQPQHF,TGTGCCAGCAGTGAAAATAGGGGAAAAGATCAGCCCCAGCATTTT
TRBD2,TRBV7-8,-,TRBJ2-3,CASSSGLAGEVDTQYF,TGTGCCAGCAGCTCGGGACTAGCGGGCGAGGTCGATACGCAGTATTTT
-,TRBV6-6,-,TRBJ1-2,CASSPMGEGGYTF,TGTGCCAGCAGCCCTATGGGGGAGGGCGGCTACACCTTC
-,TRBV29-1,-,TRBJ2-1,CSVEASSNEQFF,TGCAGCGTTGAGGCTAGCAGCAATGAGCAGTTCTTC
TRBD1,TRBV19,once,TRBJ2-2,CASSQGVNTGELFF,TGTGCCAGTAGTCAGGGGGTGAACACCGGGGAGCTGTTTTTT
-,TRBV21-1,-,TRBJ2-2,CASSKAGTGSTGELFF,TGTGCCAGCAGCAAAGCCGGAACAGGTAGCACCGGGGAGCTGTTTTTT
-,TRBV19,few,TRBJ2-2,CASSRDSVDTGELFF,TGTGCCAGTAGCCGGGACTCCGTTGACACCGGGGAGCTGTTTTTT
TRBD1,TRBV10-1,once,TRBJ2-3,CASSVTTGSSDTQYF,TGCGCCAGCAGTGTGACGACAGGGTCATCAGATACGCAGTATTTT
TRBD1,TRBV28,-,TRBJ1-6,CASSARGMNSPLHF,TGTGCCAGCAGTGCCAGGGGGATGAATTCACCCCTCCACTTT
TRBD2,TRBV27,-,TRBJ2-1,CASSPTSGGDSEQFF,TGTGCCAGCAGTCCCACTAGCGGGGGGGATAGTGAGCAGTTCTTC
-,TRBV12-5,-,TRBJ2-1,CASGQGSPAYNEQFF,TGTGCTAGTGGTCAGGGGTCCCCCGCCTACAATGAGCAGTTCTTC
TRBD2,TRBV3-1/TRBV3-2,-,TRBJ2-3,CASSQESGGGTDTQYF,TGTGCCAGCAGCCAAGAGAGTGGGGGGGGAACAGATACGCAGTATTTT
TRBD1,TRBV15,once,TRBJ1-2,CATSGWTGEYGYTF,TGTGCCACCAGCGGCTGGACAGGGGAGTATGGCTACACCTTC
-,TRBV11-3,-,TRBJ2-7,CASSSGLLGEQYF,TGTGCCAGCAGCTCAGGACTCCTTGGAGAGCAGTACTTC
-,TRBV7-8,-,TRBJ2-7,CASSRDSSSYEQYF,TGTGCCAGCAGCCGAGACAGCAGCTCCTACGAGCAGTACTTC
TRBD1,TRBV5-1,-,TRBJ1-5,CASSITGTGDQPQHF,TGCGCCAGCAGCATAACCGGGACAGGAGATCAGCCCCAGCATTTT
TRBD1,TRBV6-5,-,TRBJ1-4,CASRPPGTGNEKLFF,TGTGCCAGCAGGCCACCCGGGACAGGGAATGAAAAACTATTTTTT
TRBD1,TRBV10-3,-,TRBJ2-7,CASRDWDSSSYEQYF,TGTGCCTCCCGAGACTGGGACAGTTCCTCCTACGAGCAGTACTTC
-,TRBV7-9,once,TRBJ1-1,CASSLVGDLNTEAFF,TGTGCCAGCAGCTTAGTTGGGGACTTGAACACTGAAGCTTTCTTT
TRBD2,TRBV7-3,-,TRBJ2-1,CASSSGLAALDEQFF,TGTGCCAGCAGCTCAGGACTAGCGGCCCTCGATGAGCAGTTCTTC
-,TRBV15,-,TRBJ1-3,CATSRDPSSGNTIYF,TGTGCCACCAGCAGAGATCCCAGCTCTGGAAACACCATATATTTT
-,TRBV5-1,-,TRBJ2-2,CASSLETVGELFF,TGCGCCAGCAGCTTGGAAACGGTCGGGGAGCTGTTTTTT
TRBD1,TRBV4-2,-,TRBJ2-1,CASSLTDRVSNKQFF,TGTGCCAGCAGCCTGACTGACAGGGTCTCCAATAAGCAGTTCTTC
-,TRBV5-6,-,TRBJ2-6,CASSLVSSGANVLTF,TGTGCCAGCAGCTTGGTGAGCTCTGGGGCCAACGTCCTGACTTTC
TRBD1,TRBV2,few,TRBJ1-5,CASSAGGINQPQHF,TGTGCCAGCAGTGCAGGGGGCATCAATCAGCCCCAGCATTTT
TRBD1,TRBV3-1/TRBV3-2,-,TRBJ1-2,CASSQASTGGHYGYTF,TGTGCCAGCAGCCAAGCTTCGACAGGGGGCCACTATGGCTACACCTTC
-,TRBV28,-,TRBJ1-5,CASRTAQGSNQPQHF,TGTGCCAGCAGGACCGCCCAGGGTTCAAATCAGCCCCAGCATTTT
-,TRBV9,few,TRBJ2-1,CASSDTPGPGKNEQFF,TGTGCCAGCAGCGATACCCCGGGTCCCGGAAAGAATGAGCAGTTCTTC
TRBD1,TRBV29-1,-,TRBJ1-2,CSVEGTAPNYGYTF,TGCAGCGTGGAAGGGACAGCCCCTAACTATGGCTACACCTTC
TRBD2,TRBV5-1,-,TRBJ2-2,CASRPLPGGGASGELFF,TGCGCCAGCAGGCCCCTTCCTGGCGGGGGGGCCTCCGGGGAGCTGTTTTTT
TRBD1,TRBV5-1,-,TRBJ2-3,CASSFVSGQGDTQYF,TGCGCCAGCAGCTTTGTCTCGGGACAGGGAGATACGCAGTATTTT
-,TRBV6-5,-,TRBJ1-2,CASRGGFLSNYGYTF,TGTGCCAGCAGGGGGGGGTTTCTTTCTAACTATGGCTACACCTTC
-,TRBV5-1,-,TRBJ1-1,CASSLLSENTEAFF,TGCGCCAGCAGCTTGTTATCAGAGAACACTGAAGCTTTCTTT
-,TRBV30,-,TRBJ1-1,CAWSVGQGTTEAFF,TGTGCCTGGAGTGTAGGTCAGGGAACCACTGAAGCTTTCTTT
-,TRBV12-3/TRBV12-4,-,TRBJ2-1,CASSLNRADEQFF,TGTGCCAGCAGTTTAAACAGGGCCGATGAGCAGTTCTTC
-,TRBV23-1,-,TRBJ1-4,CSSSNGGRPEKLFF,TGCTCCAGCAGTAACGGAGGCAGACCAGAAAAACTGTTTTTT